What follows describes a single TCR beta chain. Germline values: CDR1 SGHTA, CDR2 FQGNSA. The CDR3 spans 13 residues. V lost 5 bases and J lost 7, with 11 bases in between. This entry is derived from a study of control samples from healthy donors and cancer patients. Only in-frame clones appear in the TCRdb table, and some are missing; sequencing was by immunoSEQ multiplex PCR. Altogether tens of thousands of clones are present, about 81% being singletons, with the ten largest covering roughly 40%. The gene calls are TRBV7-2 and TRBJ1-4; no reliable D call. The sample taken for sequencing was PBMCs. The origin of this receptor is an older man with lung cancer. CDR3 sequence: CASSPRVAEKLFF. CDR3 nucleotides: TGTGCCAGCAGCCCCCGTGTCGCTGAAAAACTGTTTTTT.